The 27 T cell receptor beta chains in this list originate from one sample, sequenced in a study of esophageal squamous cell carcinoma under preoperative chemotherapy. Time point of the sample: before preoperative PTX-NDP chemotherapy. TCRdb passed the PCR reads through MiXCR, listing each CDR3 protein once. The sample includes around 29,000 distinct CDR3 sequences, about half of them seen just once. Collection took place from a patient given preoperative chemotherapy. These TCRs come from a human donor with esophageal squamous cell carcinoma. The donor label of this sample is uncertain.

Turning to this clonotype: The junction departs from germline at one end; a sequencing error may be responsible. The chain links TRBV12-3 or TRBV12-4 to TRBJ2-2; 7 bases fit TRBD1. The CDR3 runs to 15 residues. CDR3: CARGLLAANTGALYF. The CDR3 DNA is TGTGCCAGGGGTTTACTGGCTGCGAACACAGGGGCGCTGTATTTT.

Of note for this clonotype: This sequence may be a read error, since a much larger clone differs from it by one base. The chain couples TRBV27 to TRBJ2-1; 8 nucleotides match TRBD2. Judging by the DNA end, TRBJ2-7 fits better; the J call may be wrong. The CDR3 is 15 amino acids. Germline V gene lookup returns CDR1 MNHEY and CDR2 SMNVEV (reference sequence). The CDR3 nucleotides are TGTGCCAGCAGCCTCGGGAGGGCCTCCTACAATGAGCAGTACTTC. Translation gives CASSLGRASYNEQYF.

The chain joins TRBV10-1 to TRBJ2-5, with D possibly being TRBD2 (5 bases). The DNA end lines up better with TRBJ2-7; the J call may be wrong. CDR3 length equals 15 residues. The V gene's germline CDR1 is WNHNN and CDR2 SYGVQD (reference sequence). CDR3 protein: CASSTRDSRPYEQYF. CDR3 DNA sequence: TGCGCCAGCAGTACCCGGGATTCGCGGCCCTACGAGCAGTACTTC.

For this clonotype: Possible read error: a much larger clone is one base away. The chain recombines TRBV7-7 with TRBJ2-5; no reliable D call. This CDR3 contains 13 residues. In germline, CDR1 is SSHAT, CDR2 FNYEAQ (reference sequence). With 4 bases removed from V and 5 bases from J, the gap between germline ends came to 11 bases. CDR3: CASSYFLGETQYF. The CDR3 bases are TGTGCCAGCAGCTATTTCCTAGGGGAGACCCAGTACTTC.

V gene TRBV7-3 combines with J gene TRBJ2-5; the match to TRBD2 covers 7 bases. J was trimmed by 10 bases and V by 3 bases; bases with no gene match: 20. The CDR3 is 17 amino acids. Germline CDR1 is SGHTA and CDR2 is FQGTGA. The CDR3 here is CASSFIPGGGNQKIQYF. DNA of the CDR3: TGTGCCAGCAGCTTCATACCCGGGGGAGGGAACCAAAAGATCCAGTACTTC.

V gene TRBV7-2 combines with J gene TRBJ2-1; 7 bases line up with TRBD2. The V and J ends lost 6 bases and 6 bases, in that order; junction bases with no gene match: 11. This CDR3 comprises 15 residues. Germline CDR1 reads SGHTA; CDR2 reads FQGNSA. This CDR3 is CASSPTGASGNEQFF. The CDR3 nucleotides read TGTGCCAGCAGTCCGACGGGCGCTAGCGGCAATGAGCAGTTCTTC. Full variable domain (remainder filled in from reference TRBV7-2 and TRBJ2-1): GAGVSQSPSNKVTEKGKDVELRCDPISGHTALYWYRQSLGQGLEFLIYFQGNSAPDKSGLPSDRFSAERTGGSVSTLTIQRTQQEDSAVYLCASSPTGASGNEQFFGPGTRLTVL.

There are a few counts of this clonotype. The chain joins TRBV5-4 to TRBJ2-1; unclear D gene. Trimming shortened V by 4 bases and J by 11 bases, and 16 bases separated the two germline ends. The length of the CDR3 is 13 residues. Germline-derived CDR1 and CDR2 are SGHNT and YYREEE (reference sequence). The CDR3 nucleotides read TGTGCCAGCAGCCCATGGGATGGGCAAAAGCAGTTCTTC. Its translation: CASSPWDGQKQFF.

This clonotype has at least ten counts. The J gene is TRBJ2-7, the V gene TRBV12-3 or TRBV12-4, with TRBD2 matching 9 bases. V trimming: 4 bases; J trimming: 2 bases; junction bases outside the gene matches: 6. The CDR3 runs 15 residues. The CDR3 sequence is CASSYPSGVTYEQYF. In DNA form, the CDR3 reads TGTGCCAGCAGTTACCCTAGCGGGGTTACCTACGAGCAGTACTTC.

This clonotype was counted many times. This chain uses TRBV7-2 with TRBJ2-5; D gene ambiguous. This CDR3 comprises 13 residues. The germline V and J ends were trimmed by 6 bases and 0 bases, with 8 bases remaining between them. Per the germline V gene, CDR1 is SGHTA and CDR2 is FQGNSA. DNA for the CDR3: TGTGCCAGCAGGGCCCGTGACCAAGAGACCCAGTACTTC. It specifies CASRARDQETQYF.

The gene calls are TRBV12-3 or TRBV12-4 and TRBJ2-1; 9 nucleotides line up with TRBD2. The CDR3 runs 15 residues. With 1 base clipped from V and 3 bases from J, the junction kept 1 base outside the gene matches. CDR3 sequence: CASSLELAGYNEQFF. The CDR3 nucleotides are TGTGCCAGCAGTTTAGAACTAGCGGGCTACAATGAGCAGTTCTTC.

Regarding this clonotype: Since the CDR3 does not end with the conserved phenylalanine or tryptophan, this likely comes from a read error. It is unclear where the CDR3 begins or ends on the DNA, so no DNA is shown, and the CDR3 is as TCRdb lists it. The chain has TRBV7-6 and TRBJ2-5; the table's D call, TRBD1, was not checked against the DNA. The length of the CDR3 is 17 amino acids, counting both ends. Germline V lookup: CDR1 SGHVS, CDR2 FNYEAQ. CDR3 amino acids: CASSSTPRARGPTTRYL.

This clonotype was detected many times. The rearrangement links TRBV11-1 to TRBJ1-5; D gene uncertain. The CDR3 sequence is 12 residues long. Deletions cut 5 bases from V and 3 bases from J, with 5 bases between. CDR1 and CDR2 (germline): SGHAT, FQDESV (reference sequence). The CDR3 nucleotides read TGTGCCAGCAGCCTTGCCAATCAGCCCCAGCATTTT. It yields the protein CASSLANQPQHF.

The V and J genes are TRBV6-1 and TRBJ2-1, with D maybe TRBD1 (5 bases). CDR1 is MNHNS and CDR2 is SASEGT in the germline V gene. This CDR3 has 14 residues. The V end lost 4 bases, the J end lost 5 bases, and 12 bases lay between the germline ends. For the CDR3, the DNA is TGTGCCAGCAGTGCGCAGGGAAGAGACAATGAGCAGTTCTTC. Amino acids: CASSAQGRDNEQFF.

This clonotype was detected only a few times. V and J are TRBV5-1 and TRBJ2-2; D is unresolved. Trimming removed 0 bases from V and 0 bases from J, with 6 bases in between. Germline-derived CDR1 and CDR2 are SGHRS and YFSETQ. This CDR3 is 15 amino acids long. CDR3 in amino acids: CASSLDLSNTGELFF. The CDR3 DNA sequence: TGCGCCAGCAGCTTGGACTTATCGAACACCGGGGAGCTGTTTTTT.

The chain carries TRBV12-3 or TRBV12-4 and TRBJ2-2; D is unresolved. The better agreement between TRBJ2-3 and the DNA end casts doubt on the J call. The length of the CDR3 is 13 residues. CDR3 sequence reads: CASRARGTGAQYF. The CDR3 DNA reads TGTGCCAGCAGGGCCCGAGGCACCGGTGCGCAGTATTTT.

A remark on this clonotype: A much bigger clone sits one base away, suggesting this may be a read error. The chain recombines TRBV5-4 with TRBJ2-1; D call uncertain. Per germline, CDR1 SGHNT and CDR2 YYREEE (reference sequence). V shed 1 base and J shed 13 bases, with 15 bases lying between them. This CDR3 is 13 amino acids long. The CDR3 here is CASSLPEKETQFF. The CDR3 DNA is TGTGCCAGCAGCTTGCCCGAGAAAGAGACCCAGTTCTTC.

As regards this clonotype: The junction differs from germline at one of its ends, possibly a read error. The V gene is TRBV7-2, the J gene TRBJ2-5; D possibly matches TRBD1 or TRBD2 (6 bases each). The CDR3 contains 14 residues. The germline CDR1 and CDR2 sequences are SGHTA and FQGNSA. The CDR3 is CAGGRGGDTETQYF. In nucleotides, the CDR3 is TGTGCGGGCGGCAGGGGCGGGGACACAGAGACCCAGTATTTC.

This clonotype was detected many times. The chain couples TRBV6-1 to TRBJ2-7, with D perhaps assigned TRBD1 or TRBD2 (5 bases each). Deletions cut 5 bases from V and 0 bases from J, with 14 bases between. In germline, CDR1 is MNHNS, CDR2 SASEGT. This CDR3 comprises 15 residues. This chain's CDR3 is CASSTRDHLSYEQYF. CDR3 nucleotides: TGTGCCAGCAGTACCCGGGACCACCTCTCCTACGAGCAGTACTTC.

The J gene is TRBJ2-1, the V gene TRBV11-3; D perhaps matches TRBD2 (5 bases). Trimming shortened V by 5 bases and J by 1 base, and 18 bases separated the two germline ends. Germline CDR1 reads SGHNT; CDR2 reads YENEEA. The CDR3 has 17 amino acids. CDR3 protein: CASSPLDRWESYNEQFF. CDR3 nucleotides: TGTGCCAGCAGCCCATTGGACCGGTGGGAGTCCTACAATGAGCAGTTCTTC.

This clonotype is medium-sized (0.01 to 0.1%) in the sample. The CDR3 protein is CASSLGVQGILPYEQYF. Here the CDR3 DNA reads TGTGCCAGCAGCTTAGGTGTACAGGGTATCCTCCCCTACGAGCAGTACTTC. The chain has TRBV7-2 and TRBJ2-7; D may be TRBD1 (6 bases). The germline CDR1 and CDR2 sequences are SGHTA and FQGNSA. V lost 1 base, J lost 2 bases, and 18 bases lay in between. This CDR3 contains 17 residues.

The CDR3 nucleotides read TGTGCCGGCGGCTTAGATGCGGAGGGTCAGTACTTC. This sequence encodes CAGGLDAEGQYF. The rearrangement uses TRBV7-2 and TRBJ2-1; the D gene is possibly TRBD2 (6 bases). Near its end, the DNA agrees better with TRBJ2-4, so the J call may be wrong. Germline V CDR1 and CDR2: SGHTA, FQGNSA. The CDR3 has 12 residues.

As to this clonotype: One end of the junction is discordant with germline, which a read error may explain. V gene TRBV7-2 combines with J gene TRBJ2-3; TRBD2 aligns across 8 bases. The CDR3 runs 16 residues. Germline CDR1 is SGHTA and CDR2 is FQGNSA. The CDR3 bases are TGTGCGAGCCGCGCCCCGGGGGGGAGAGCCACAAACACTCAGTATTTC. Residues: CASRAPGGRATNTQYF.

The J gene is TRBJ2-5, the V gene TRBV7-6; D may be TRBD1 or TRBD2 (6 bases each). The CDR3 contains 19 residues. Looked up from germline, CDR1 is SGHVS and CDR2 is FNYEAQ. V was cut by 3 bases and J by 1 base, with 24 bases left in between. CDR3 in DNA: TGTGCCAGCAGCTTGTATGCGGGCATCGGGGGCGGAGCCCAAGAGACCCAGTACTTC. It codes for CASSLYAGIGGGAQETQYF.

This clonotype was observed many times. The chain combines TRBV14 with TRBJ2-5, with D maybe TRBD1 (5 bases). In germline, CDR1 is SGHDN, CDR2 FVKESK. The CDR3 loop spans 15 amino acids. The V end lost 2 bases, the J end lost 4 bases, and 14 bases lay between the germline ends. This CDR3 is CASSQQKGMLETQYF. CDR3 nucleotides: TGTGCCAGCAGCCAACAGAAGGGGATGTTAGAGACCCAGTACTTC.

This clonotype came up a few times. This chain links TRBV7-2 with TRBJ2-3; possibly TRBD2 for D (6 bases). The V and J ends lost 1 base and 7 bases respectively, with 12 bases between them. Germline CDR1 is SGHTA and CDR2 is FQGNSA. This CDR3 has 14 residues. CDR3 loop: CASSLDGRGYTQYF. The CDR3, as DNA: TGTGCCAGCAGCTTAGACGGGCGGGGATATACGCAGTATTTT.

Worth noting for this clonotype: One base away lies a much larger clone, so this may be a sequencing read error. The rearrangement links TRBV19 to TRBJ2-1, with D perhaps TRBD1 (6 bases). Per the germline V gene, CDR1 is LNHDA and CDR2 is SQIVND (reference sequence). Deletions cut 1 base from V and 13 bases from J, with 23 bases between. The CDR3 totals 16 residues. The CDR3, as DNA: TGTGCCAGTAGTATAGGTCCGGGACAACACCAAGAGACCCAGTTCTTC. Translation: CASSIGPGQHQETQFF.

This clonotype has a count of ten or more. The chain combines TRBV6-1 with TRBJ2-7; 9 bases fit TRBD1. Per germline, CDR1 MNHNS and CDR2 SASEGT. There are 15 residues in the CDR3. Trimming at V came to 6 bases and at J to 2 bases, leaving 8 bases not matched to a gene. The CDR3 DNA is TGTGCCAGCAGACAGACAGGGGGGCAGCCCTACGAGCAGTACTTC. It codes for CASRQTGGQPYEQYF.